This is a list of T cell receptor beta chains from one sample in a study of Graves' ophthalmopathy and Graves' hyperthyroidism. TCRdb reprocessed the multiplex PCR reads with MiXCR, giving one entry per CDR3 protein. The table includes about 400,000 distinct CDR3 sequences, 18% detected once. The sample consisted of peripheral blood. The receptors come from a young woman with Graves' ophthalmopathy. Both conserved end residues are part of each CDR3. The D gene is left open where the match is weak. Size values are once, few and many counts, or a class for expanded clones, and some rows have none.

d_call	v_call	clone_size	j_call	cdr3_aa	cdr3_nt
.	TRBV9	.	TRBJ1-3	CASSVEGGRSIYF	TGTGCCAGCAGCGTAGAAGGAGGCCGCTCCATATATTTT
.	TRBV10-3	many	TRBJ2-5	CAISQPLTQETQYF	TGTGCCATCAGCCAACCGCTTACCCAAGAGACCCAGTACTTC
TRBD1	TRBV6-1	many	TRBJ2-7	CASNPQPVTGKYEQYF	TGTGCCAGCAACCCCCAACCGGTGACAGGGAAGTACGAGCAGTACTTC
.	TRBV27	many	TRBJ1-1	CASSLAGVGTEAFF	TGTGCCAGCAGTTTAGCAGGGGTGGGCACTGAAGCTTTCTTT
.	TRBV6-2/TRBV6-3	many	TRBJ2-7	CASSYGGGVTPEQYF	TGTGCCAGCAGTTACGGTGGGGGAGTCACCCCCGAGCAGTACTTC
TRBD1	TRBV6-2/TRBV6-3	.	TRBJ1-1	CASSYSDGKAGQGGRAFF	TGTGCCAGCAGTTACTCGGATGGTAAGGCCGGACAGGGCGGTCGGGCTTTCTTT
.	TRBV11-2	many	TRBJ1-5	CASSLDGPQHF	TGTGCCAGCAGCTTAGATGGGCCCCAGCATTTT
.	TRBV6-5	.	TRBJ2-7	CASSYRGEYEQYF	TGTGCCAGCAGTTACCGCGGGGAGTACGAGCAGTACTTC
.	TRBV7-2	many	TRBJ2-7	CASSLVAGQSYEQYF	TGTGCCAGCAGCTTAGTGGCAGGGCAGTCCTACGAGCAGTACTTC
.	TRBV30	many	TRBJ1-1	CAWNPTEAFF	TGTGCCTGGAATCCGACTGAAGCTTTCTTT
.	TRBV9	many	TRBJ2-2	CASSADNTGELFF	TGTGCCAGCAGCGCAGATAACACCGGGGAGCTGTTTTTT
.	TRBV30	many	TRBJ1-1	CAWSRGGSTEAFF	TGTGCCTGGAGCCGTGGGGGGAGCACTGAAGCTTTCTTT
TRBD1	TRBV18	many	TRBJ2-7	CASSHWTGSMYEQYF	TGTGCCAGCTCACACTGGACAGGGAGTATGTACGAGCAGTACTTC
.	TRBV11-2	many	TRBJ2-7	CASSLVRGLRGLSYEQYF	TGTGCCAGCAGCTTAGTAAGGGGGTTACGGGGGCTCTCCTACGAGCAGTACTTC
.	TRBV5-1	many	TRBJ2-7	CASSSNSFSYEQYF	TGCGCCAGCAGCAGCAACAGTTTCAGCTACGAGCAGTACTTC
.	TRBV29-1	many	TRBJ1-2	CSVGDGYTF	TGCAGCGTTGGGGATGGCTACACCTTC
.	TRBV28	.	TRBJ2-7	CASSFADGPYEQYF	TGTGCCAGCAGTTTCGCGGACGGCCCCTACGAGCAGTACTTC
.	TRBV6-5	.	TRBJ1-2	CASSYGGQNYGYTF	TGTGCCAGCAGTTACGGGGGACAAAACTATGGCTACACCTTC
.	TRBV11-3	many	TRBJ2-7	CASSPRGMPYEQYF	TGTGCCAGCAGCCCCCGCGGGATGCCCTACGAGCAGTACTTC
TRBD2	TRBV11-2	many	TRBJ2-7	CASSLRFSREVFHEQYF	TGTGCCAGCAGCCTTAGGTTTTCGCGGGAGGTTTTCCACGAGCAGTACTTC
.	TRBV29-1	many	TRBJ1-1	CSVPEFPTEAFF	TGCAGCGTGCCGGAATTCCCCACTGAAGCTTTCTTT
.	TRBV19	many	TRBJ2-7	CASSRRGTSYEQYF	TGTGCCAGTAGTCGCAGGGGGACTTCCTACGAGCAGTACTTC
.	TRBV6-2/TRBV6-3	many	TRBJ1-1	CASSYKRRKNTEAFF	TGTGCCAGCAGTTACAAGCGCAGAAAGAACACTGAAGCTTTCTTT
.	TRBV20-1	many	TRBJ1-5	CSAPGLHNQPQHF	TGCAGTGCTCCGGGCTTGCACAATCAGCCCCAGCATTTT
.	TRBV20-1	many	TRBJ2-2	CSAGLATNTGELFF	TGCAGTGCTGGGCTAGCGACAAACACCGGGGAGCTGTTTTTT
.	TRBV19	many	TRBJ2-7	CASSIEHSYEQYF	TGTGCCAGTAGTATAGAGCACTCCTACGAGCAGTACTTC
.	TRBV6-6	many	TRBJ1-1	CASSPTDTTEAFF	TGTGCCAGCAGTCCCACCGACACCACTGAAGCTTTCTTT
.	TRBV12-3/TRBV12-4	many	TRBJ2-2	CASSLAVGHTGELFF	TGTGCCAGCAGTTTAGCCGTGGGTCACACCGGGGAGCTGTTTTTT
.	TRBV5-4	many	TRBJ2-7	CASTSRNSYEQYF	TGTGCCAGCACCTCAAGGAACTCCTACGAGCAGTACTTC
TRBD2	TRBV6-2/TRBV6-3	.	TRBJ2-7	CASSYLAGVGGEQYF	TGTGCCAGCAGTTACTTAGCGGGGGTCGGGGGAGAGCAGTACTTC
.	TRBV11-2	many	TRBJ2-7	CASSLETGWMDEQYF	TGTGCCAGCAGCTTAGAAACAGGCTGGATGGACGAGCAGTACTTC
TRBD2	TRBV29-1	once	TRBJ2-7	CSVGQREEQYF	TGCAGCGTTGGCCAGCGGGAGGAGCAGTACTTC
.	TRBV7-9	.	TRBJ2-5	CASSQGTGDQETQYF	TGTGCCAGCAGCCAGGGGACGGGAGATCAAGAGACCCAGTACTTC
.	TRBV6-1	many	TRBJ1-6	CASSRTDYNSPLHF	TGTGCCAGCAGTCGGACGGACTATAATTCACCCCTCCACTTT
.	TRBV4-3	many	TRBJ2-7	CASSPGEGTYEQYF	TGCGCCAGCAGCCCCGGGGAAGGGACCTACGAGCAGTACTTC
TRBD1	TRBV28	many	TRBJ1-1	CASSLIAGGLFTEAFF	TGTGCCAGCAGTTTGATCGCAGGGGGATTGTTCACTGAAGCTTTCTTT
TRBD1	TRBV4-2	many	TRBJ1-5	CASSQDRWTGDVAQHF	TGTGCCAGCAGCCAAGACCGCTGGACAGGGGACGTGGCCCAGCATTTT
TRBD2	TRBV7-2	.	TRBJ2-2	CASGRSGGTGELFF	TGTGCCAGCGGGCGGAGCGGGGGCACCGGGGAGCTGTTTTTT
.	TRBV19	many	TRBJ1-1	CASSLQDLGGTEAFF	TGTGCCAGTAGTCTTCAGGACCTTGGGGGCACTGAAGCTTTCTTT
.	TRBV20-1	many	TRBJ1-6	CSARVANSPLHF	TGCAGTGCTAGAGTCGCGAATTCACCCCTCCACTTT
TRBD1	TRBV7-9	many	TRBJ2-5	CASRATGGETQYF	TGTGCCAGCAGGGCTACAGGGGGGGAGACCCAGTACTTC
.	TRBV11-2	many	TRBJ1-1	CASRLGGAGTEAFF	TGTGCCAGCAGATTGGGAGGCGCCGGCACTGAAGCTTTCTTT
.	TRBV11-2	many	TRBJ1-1	CASSLEARDAFF	TGTGCCAGCAGCTTAGAGGCAAGGGACGCTTTCTTT
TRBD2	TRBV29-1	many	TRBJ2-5	CSGTSGVQETQYF	TGCAGCGGGACTAGCGGGGTCCAAGAGACCCAGTACTTC
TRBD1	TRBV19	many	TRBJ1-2	CASSDRVKGGYTF	TGTGCCAGTAGCGACAGGGTAAAGGGCGGCTACACCTTC
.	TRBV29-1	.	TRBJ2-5	CSVVHGSAVETQYF	TGCAGCGTTGTCCACGGGAGTGCGGTGGAGACCCAGTACTTC
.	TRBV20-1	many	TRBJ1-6	CSARDRGGSSPLHF	TGCAGTGCTAGAGATCGCGGGGGCAGTTCACCCCTCCACTTT
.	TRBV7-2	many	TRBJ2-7	CASSLADSYSYEQYF	TGTGCCAGCAGCTTAGCAGATTCCTACTCCTACGAGCAGTACTTC
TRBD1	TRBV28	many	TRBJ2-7	CASSPRQGVSYEQYF	TGTGCCAGCAGCCCAAGACAGGGGGTATCCTACGAGCAGTACTTC